The sequence of this T cell receptor (beta chain) was determined in a study of T cells after posttransplantation cyclophosphamide. The V gene end was trimmed by 0 bases and the J gene end by 4 bases; junction bases not matched to a gene: 3. The CDR3 has 14 amino acids. The germline V gene has CDR1 GTSNPN and CDR2 SVGIG (reference sequence). This clone came up many times. The antigen is not known. The sample contains more than one DNA sequence encoding this CDR3. Generated by immunoSEQ multiplex PCR, the TCRdb table keeps only in-frame clones and is missing some. The sample contains about 24,000 clones, none of them singletons. The study's findings and limits: Later blood repertoires were often dominated by clones from the donor CD8+ memory compartment.

The chain employs TRBV30 and TRBJ2-3, with 8 bases aligning to TRBD2. The clonotype comes from a woman between 55 and 75 years old in good health, CMV-negative, and a related stem cell transplant donor. Sequenced: PBMCs. CDR3 sequence reads: CAWSVLGRADTQYF. The CDR3 nucleotides are TGTGCCTGGAGTGTACTCGGGAGGGCAGATACGCAGTATTTT. Full variable domain (rest looked up from reference TRBV30 and TRBJ2-3): SQTIHQWPATLVQPVGSPLSLECTVEGTSNPNLYWYRQAAGRGLQLLFYSVGIGQISSEVPQNLSASRPQDRQFILSSKKLLLSDSGFYLCAWSVLGRADTQYFGPGTRLTVL.